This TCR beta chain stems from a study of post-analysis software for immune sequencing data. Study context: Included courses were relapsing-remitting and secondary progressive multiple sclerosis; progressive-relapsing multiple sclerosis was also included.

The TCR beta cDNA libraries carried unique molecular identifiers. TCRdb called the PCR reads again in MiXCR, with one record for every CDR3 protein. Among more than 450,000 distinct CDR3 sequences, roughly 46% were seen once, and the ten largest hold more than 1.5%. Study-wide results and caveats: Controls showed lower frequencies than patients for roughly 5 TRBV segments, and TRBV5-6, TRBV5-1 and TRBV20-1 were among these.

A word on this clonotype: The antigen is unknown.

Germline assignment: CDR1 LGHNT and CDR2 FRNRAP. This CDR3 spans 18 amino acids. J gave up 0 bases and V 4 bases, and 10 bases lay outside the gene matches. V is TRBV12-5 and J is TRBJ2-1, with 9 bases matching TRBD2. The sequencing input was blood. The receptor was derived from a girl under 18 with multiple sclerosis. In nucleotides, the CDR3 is TGTGCTAGTGGTTCTGGACGTAGCGGGGGACGCTCCTACAATGAGCAGTTCTTC. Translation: CASGSGRSGGRSYNEQFF.